What follows describes a single T cell receptor beta chain. The entry originates in a study of blood T cells in healthy people across ages. Samples each had at least 5.5 micrograms of total RNA extracted. Germline CDR1 is SQVTM and CDR2 is ANQGSEA. Deletions cut 8 bases from V and 1 base from J, with 11 bases between. The CDR3 runs 12 residues. With a J-beta primer mix and a sample-barcoded 5' primer, a second PCR ran roughly 7 to 11 cycles. TCRdb processed the 5' RACE reads anew with MiXCR; each CDR3 protein has one entry. Of 650,000 or so distinct CDR3 sequences listed, under 65% are singletons. The TCR comes from a woman aged 80 or over in good health. The chain carries TRBV29-1 and TRBJ2-5; the D gene is possibly TRBD1 (5 bases). Material: blood. The CDR3 DNA reads as TGCAGCCACCGACAGCCCCAAGAGACCCAGTACTTC. This gives the protein CSHRQPQETQYF.